This TCR beta chain was profiled in a study of blood T cell repertoires in COVID-19. In the study overall: Sites across the United States, Italy and Spain contributed samples from acute and convalescent COVID-19.

Libraries were prepared by immunoSEQ multiplex PCR; TCRdb keeps only in-frame clonotypes and omits some of them. The repertoire includes about 240,000 clones, approximately 86% of them detected once, and approximately 7.6% sits in the top ten. Sequenced: peripheral blood. This receptor was taken from a man in his sixties who had recovered from COVID-19.

This chain's CDR3 is CASSLVGGLSNYGYTF. The CDR3 region has the DNA TGTGCCAGCAGCTTAGTCGGAGGGCTCTCTAACTATGGCTACACCTTC. The gene calls are TRBV7-8 and TRBJ1-2, with no clear D. In germline, CDR1 is SGHVS, CDR2 FQNEAQ. CDR3 length: 16 residues. V lost 1 base and J lost 0, with 12 bases in between. Full variable domain (remainder filled in from reference TRBV7-8 and TRBJ1-2): GAGVSQSPRYKVAKRGQDVALRCDPISGHVSLFWYQQALGQGPEFLTYFQNEAQLDKSGLPSDRFFAERPEGSVSTLKIQRTQQEDSAVYLCASSLVGGLSNYGYTFGSGTRLTVV.